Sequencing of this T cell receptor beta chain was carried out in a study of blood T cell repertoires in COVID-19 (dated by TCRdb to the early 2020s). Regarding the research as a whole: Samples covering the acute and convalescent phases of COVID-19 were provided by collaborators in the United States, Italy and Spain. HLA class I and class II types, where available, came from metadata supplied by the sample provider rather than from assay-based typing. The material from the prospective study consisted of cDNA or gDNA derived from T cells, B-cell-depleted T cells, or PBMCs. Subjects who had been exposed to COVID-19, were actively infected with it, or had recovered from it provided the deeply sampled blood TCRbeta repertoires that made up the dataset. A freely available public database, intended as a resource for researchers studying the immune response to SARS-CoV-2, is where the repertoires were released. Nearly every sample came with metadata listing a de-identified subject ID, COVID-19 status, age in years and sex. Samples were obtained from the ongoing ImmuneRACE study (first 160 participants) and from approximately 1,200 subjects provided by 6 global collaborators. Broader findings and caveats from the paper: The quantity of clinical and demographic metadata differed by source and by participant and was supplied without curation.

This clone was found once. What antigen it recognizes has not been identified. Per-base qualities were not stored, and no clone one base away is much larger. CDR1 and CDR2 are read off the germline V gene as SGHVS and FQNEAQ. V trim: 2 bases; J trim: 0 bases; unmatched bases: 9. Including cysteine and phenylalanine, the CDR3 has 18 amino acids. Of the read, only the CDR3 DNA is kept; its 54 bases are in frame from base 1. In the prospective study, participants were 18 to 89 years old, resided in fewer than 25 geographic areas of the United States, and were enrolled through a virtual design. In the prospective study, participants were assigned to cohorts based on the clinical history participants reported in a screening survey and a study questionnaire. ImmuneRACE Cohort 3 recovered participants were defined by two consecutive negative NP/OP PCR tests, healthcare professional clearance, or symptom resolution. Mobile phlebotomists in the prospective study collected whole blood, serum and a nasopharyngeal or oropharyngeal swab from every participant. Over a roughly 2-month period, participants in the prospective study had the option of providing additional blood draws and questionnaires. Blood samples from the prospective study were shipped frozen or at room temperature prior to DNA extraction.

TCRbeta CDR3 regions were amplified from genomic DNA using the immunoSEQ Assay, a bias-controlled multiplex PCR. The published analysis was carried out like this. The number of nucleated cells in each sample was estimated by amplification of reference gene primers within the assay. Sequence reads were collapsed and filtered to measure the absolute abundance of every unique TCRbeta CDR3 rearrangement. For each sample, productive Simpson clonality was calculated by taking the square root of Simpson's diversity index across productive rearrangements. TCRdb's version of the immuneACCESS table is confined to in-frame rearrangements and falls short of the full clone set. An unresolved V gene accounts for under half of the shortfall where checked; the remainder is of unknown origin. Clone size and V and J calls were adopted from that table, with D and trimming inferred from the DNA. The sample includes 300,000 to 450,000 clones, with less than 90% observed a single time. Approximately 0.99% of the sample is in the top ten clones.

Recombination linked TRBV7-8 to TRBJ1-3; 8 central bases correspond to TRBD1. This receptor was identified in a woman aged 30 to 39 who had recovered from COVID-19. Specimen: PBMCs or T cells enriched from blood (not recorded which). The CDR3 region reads CASSLTATGASSGNTIYF. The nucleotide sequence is TGTGCCAGCAGCTTAACAGCGACAGGGGCCAGCTCTGGAAACACCATATATTTT.